Below are 13 T cell receptor beta chains sequenced from a single sample in a study of vaccination and CD4 T cells after COVID-19. Their antigen targets remain unknown. Sample time point: late sampling 161 to 241 days after vaccination in three convalescent patients. This sample's treatment: roughly nine-day PBMC culture with coronavirus spike peptide pools or control peptides (ViraFEST assay). Cultured CD4+ T cells had their DNA profiled by the Oncomine TCR Beta short-read assay. TCRdb reanalysed the PCR reads using MiXCR and keeps one entry per CDR3 protein. The sample consists of about 16,000 distinct CDR3 sequences, around 43% of them appearing once. The sequencing here drew on CD4+ T cells from blood, cultured in vitro, taken about 7 months after SARS-CoV-2 vaccination. The origin of the receptors is a human donor who had recovered from COVID-19.

In its sample, this clonotype was seen a few times. This chain uses TRBV6-2 or TRBV6-3 with TRBJ1-2; 8 bases are a match to TRBD1. The V segment lost 6 bases and the J segment 0 bases; nucleotides outside the gene matches: 3. Germline CDR1 MNHEY, CDR2 SVGEGT. The CDR3 is 14 residues long. The CDR3 region has the DNA TGTGCCAGCAGGCGGACAGGGTCTAACTATGGCTACACCTTC. Its translation: CASRRTGSNYGYTF.

This clonotype was detected only a few times. The V gene is TRBV7-2, the J gene TRBJ2-5; 9 bases align to TRBD2. The germline gives CDR1 SGHTA, CDR2 FQGNSA. The CDR3 loop spans 18 amino acids. Trimming took 1 base from V and 4 from J; bases not matched to a gene: 13. The CDR3 protein is CASSLGLSWREGAETQYF. CDR3 nucleotides: TGTGCCAGCAGCTTAGGCTTGTCGTGGCGGGAGGGAGCAGAGACCCAGTACTTC.

The chain's CDR3 is CASSPGLPVDTQYF. In DNA form, the CDR3 reads TGTGCCAGCAGCCCGGGACTACCCGTGGATACGCAGTATTTT. The V call is TRBV7-9, the J call TRBJ2-3; 7 bases line up with TRBD2. This CDR3 region has 14 residues. V was clipped by 5 bases and J by 6 bases; unmatched bases: 8. Germline loops: CDR1 SEHNR, CDR2 FQNEAQ (reference sequence).

The rearrangement uses TRBV7-3 and TRBJ1-1, with D unresolved. CDR1 and CDR2 (germline): SGHTA, FQGTGA. Trimming cost V 0 bases and J 4 bases, with 6 bases left between them. The CDR3 consists of 13 residues. CDR3 in amino acids: CASSLTEGTEAFF. CDR3 sequence (DNA): TGTGCCAGCAGCTTAACGGAGGGCACTGAAGCTTTCTTT.

This clonotype was seen more than once but under ten times. This sequence joins TRBV7-3 and TRBJ1-1; D not resolved. The CDR3 contains 13 residues. V lost 1 base, J lost 11 bases, and 14 bases lay in between. Germline V gives CDR1 SGHTA, CDR2 FQGTGA. CDR3 in amino acids: CASSLNPSLRAFF. The CDR3 nucleotides are TGTGCCAGCAGCTTAAACCCGTCTCTAAGGGCTTTCTTT.

This clonotype was seen more than once but under ten times. The chain combines TRBV29-1 with TRBJ1-5; 9 bases line up with TRBD1. V gave up 4 bases and J gave up 5 bases; unmatched junction bases: 3. The CDR3 has 13 residues. The germline V gene encodes CDR1 SQVTM and CDR2 ANQGSEA. CDR3 protein: CSVGTGADQPQHF. CDR3 sequence (DNA): TGCAGCGTTGGGACAGGGGCGGATCAGCCCCAGCATTTT. The whole variable domain, remainder taken from reference TRBV29-1 and TRBJ1-5, is SAVISQKPSRDICQRGTSLTIQCQVDSQVTMMFWYRQQPGQSLTLIATANQGSEATYESGFVIDKFPISRPNLTFSTLTVSNMSPEDSSIYLCSVGTGADQPQHFGDGTRLSIL.

The chain is built from TRBV5-4 and TRBJ2-3, with 7 bases matching TRBD2. Germline V gives CDR1 SGHNT, CDR2 YYREEE (reference sequence). Losses at the gene ends were 4 bases for V and 0 bases for J; bases not matched to a gene: 8. The CDR3 is 16 amino acids. CDR3 sequence: CASSTGGVTSTDTQYF. CDR3 nucleotide sequence: TGTGCCAGCAGCACGGGGGGAGTCACTAGCACAGATACGCAGTATTTT.

The rearrangement joins TRBV15 to TRBJ2-7, with unresolved D. In germline, CDR1 is LNHNV, CDR2 YYDKDF (reference sequence). Trimming cost V 1 base and J 3 bases, with 7 bases left between them. The CDR3 consists of 13 residues. CDR3 DNA: TGTGCCACCAGCAGAGGGGCCGGCTACGAGCAGTACTTC. As protein: CATSRGAGYEQYF. Complete variable domain (other parts from reference TRBV15 and TRBJ2-7): DAMVIQNPRYQVTQFGKPVTLSCSQTLNHNVMYWYQQKSSQAPKLLFHYYDKDFNNEADTPDNFQSRRPNTSFCFLDIRSPGLGDTAMYLCATSRGAGYEQYFGPGTRLTVT.

In the case of this clonotype: One end of the junction is discordant with germline, which a read error may explain. The chain joins TRBV7-7 to TRBJ2-5; a possible D gene is TRBD1 (5 bases). Germline CDR1 reads SSHAT; CDR2 reads FNYEAQ (reference sequence). This CDR3 spans 14 amino acids. CDR3 bases: TGTGCTAGCAGCTCGACAGTATACGAAGAGACCCAGTACTTC. This sequence encodes CASSSTVYEETQYF.

This clonotype was recorded a few times. The chain joins TRBV19 to TRBJ2-3; 10 bases map to TRBD1. CDR1 is LNHDA, CDR2 SQIVND, per germline (reference sequence). V gave up 0 bases and J gave up 3 bases; unmatched junction bases: 3. The CDR3 has 16 amino acids. CDR3 amino acids: CASSIEGQGGTDTQYF. The DNA for the CDR3 is TGTGCCAGTAGTATAGAAGGACAGGGGGGGACAGATACGCAGTATTTT. Full variable domain (rest looked up from reference TRBV19 and TRBJ2-3): DGGITQSPKYLFRKEGQNVTLSCEQNLNHDAMYWYRQDPGQGLRLIYYSQIVNDFQKGDIAEGYSVSREKKESFPLTVTSAQKNPTAFYLCASSIEGQGGTDTQYFGPGTRLTVL.

The CDR3 here is CASSLPPNTEAFF. For the CDR3, the DNA is TGCGCCAGCAGCTTGCCCCCGAACACTGAAGCTTTCTTT. The gene calls are TRBV5-1 and TRBJ1-1; D unclear. Looked up from germline, CDR1 is SGHRS and CDR2 is YFSETQ. V lost 1 base to trimming and J lost 1 base, with 5 bases between them. This CDR3 has 13 residues.

The chain carries TRBV6-2 or TRBV6-3 and TRBJ1-6; D uncertain. The CDR3 spans 14 residues. Trimming left V 6 bases short and J 7 bases short, with 13 bases between. From germline, CDR1 is MNHEY and CDR2 SVGEGT. This CDR3 reads CASSNTRANSPLHF. The CDR3 bases are TGTGCCAGCAGCAACACGAGGGCAAATTCACCCCTCCACTTT.

This clonotype has more than one count but fewer than ten. The rearrangement uses TRBV18 and TRBJ1-5; 12 bases are shared with TRBD1. J was trimmed by 6 bases and V by 3 bases; bases with no gene match: 3. Germline-derived CDR1 and CDR2 are KGHSH and LQKENI. The length of the CDR3 is 15 residues. The CDR3 bases are TGTGCCAGCTCACCGGGGACAGGGGGCACTCAGCCCCAGCATTTT. Translated, it gives CASSPGTGGTQPQHF.